The clone carrying this TCR beta chain showed up just a few times. Its matching antigen is unknown. The sample belongs to a study of T cell repertoires in cytomegalovirus infection. Study-wide background: From public TCR beta signatures came an indication of both CMV infection and matching HLA type.

TCRdb reanalysed the reads using MiXCR and keeps one entry per CDR3 protein. The data show hundreds of thousands of distinct CDR3 sequences, roughly 42% seen once. The study, taken as a whole, reports: CMV-specific TCR beta clonotypes restricted by HLA-C were the ones dominating the ex vivo response.

Germline loops: CDR1 KGHSH, CDR2 LQKENI. The CDR3 spans 19 residues. V shed 6 bases and J shed 5 bases, with 32 bases lying between them. The sequenced sample was cultured PBMCs, obtained from culture after CMV antigen stimulation. The V call is TRBV18, the J call TRBJ2-7; D assignment may be TRBD1 or TRBD2 (8 bases each). This TCR came from a human donor in good health (CMV status not recorded). Some clones in this sample may be carry-over from other donors' samples. The CDR3, as DNA: TGTGCCAGCTCGTCCGGGACAGGAGATATAGCGGGAATTGTCGACGAGCAGTACTTC. Translating it yields CASSSGTGDIAGIVDEQYF.